These T cell receptor beta chains were read from a single sample in a study of blood T cell repertoires in COVID-19. Measured with immunoSEQ multiplex PCR; TCRdb has only the in-frame clones, and not every one. The sample includes a few hundred thousand clones, approximately 81% seen only once; the top ten take 10%. The sequenced sample was peripheral blood. These receptors were obtained from a woman at least 80 years old with acute or convalescent COVID-19. Each CDR3 is given with its conserved first and last residue. The order of the fields is D gene, V gene, clone size, J gene, CDR3 protein, CDR3 DNA. D genes are given only for firm matches. Expanded clones get a size class; other rows say once, few or many, or leave the size out.

>-|TRBV2|-|TRBJ1-2
CASSEIGRVDGYTF
TGTGCCAGCAGTGAGATAGGCAGGGTAGACGGCTACACCTTC
>TRBD2|TRBV11-3|-|TRBJ2-1
CASSLGVVTGGFYEQFF
TGTGCCAGCAGCTTAGGGGTTGTTACGGGGGGGTTCTATGAGCAGTTCTTC
>-|TRBV15|-|TRBJ2-6
CATSRDPLSGANVLTF
TGTGCCACCAGCAGAGATCCACTCTCTGGGGCCAACGTCCTGACTTTC
>TRBD2|TRBV6-4|-|TRBJ2-3
CASSPRGLAGVVGSTDTQYF
TGTGCCAGCAGTCCAAGGGGACTAGCGGGAGTAGTGGGGTCCACAGATACGCAGTATTTT
>-|TRBV2|once|TRBJ2-7
CASSEEGQSYEQYF
TGTGCCAGCAGTGAGGAGGGACAGTCCTACGAGCAGTACTTC
>-|TRBV5-6|-|TRBJ1-1
CASSLWRTEAFF
TGTGCCAGCAGCTTGTGGAGGACTGAAGCTTTCTTT
>-|TRBV7-2|-|TRBJ2-1
CASSLGPYNEQFF
TGTGCCAGCAGCTTGGGCCCCTACAATGAGCAGTTCTTC
>-|TRBV5-1|many|TRBJ1-2
CASSSGGLSTSYGYTF
TGCGCCAGCAGCTCGGGAGGCCTATCGACTAGCTATGGCTACACCTTC
>TRBD2|TRBV7-9|few|TRBJ2-3
CASTPAGGITDTQYF
TGTGCCAGCACCCCAGCGGGGGGGATCACAGATACGCAGTATTTT
>TRBD1|TRBV6-5|-|TRBJ2-1
CASRSGQETYNEQFF
TGTGCCAGCAGGTCCGGACAGGAGACCTACAATGAGCAGTTCTTC
>-|TRBV30|once|TRBJ1-6
CACRREISYNSPLHF
TGTGCCTGCCGCAGGGAAATCTCCTATAATTCACCCCTCCACTTT
>TRBD1|TRBV19|once|TRBJ1-5
CASTPDREEGQPQHF
TGTGCCAGTACCCCCGACAGGGAAGAAGGACAGCCCCAGCATTTT
>-|TRBV4-2|-|TRBJ2-1
CASSQALDFYNEQFF
TGTGCCAGCAGCCAAGCCCTAGATTTCTACAATGAGCAGTTCTTC
>TRBD1|TRBV19|-|TRBJ1-1
CASMGDRGKRTEAFF
TGTGCCAGTATGGGGGACAGGGGGAAGAGGACTGAAGCTTTCTTT
>-|TRBV7-3|-|TRBJ2-1
CASSSRPRAIGYNEQFF
TGTGCCAGCAGCTCCAGACCCCGAGCGATTGGTTACAATGAGCAGTTCTTC